The following is a T cell receptor beta chain sequence with its context. These data are taken from a study of shared clonotypes between healthy human individuals. Study as a whole: Donors consisted of two women and a few men between 18 and 49. There were three CD4 naive, three CD4 memory, two CD8 naive and one CD8 memory plates per donor.

CD8 cells classed as naive were CD45RO-negative and positively selected for CCR7, excluding terminally differentiated effector memory CD45RA+ cells. Only in-frame clones appear in the TCRdb table, and some are missing; sequencing was by immunoSEQ multiplex PCR. In the table there are around 600,000 clones, 85% to 95% of which are singletons. CDR1 is LNHDA, CDR2 SQIVND, per germline (reference sequence). Trimming took 5 bases from V and 2 from J; bases not matched to a gene: 4. The CDR3 loop spans 14 amino acids. The sequenced material came from naive CD8+ T cells sorted from blood. The gene calls are TRBV19 and TRBJ2-7; 9 bases fit TRBD1. This receptor was identified in a woman aged 30 to 39 in good health. Written as DNA, the CDR3 is TGTGCCAGTAGTGGACAGGGGACAACCTACGAGCAGTACTTC. Protein sequence: CASSGQGTTYEQYF.